This TCR beta chain was recovered during a study of shared clonotypes between healthy human individuals. The wider study: Per-donor plates numbered three CD4 naive, three CD4 memory, two CD8 naive and one CD8 memory. Study observations and caveats: The generation probabilities recorded for non-shared clonotypes fell below those of clonotypes shared by all four donors.

On this clone: The antigen is undetermined.

The CDR3 length is 14 residues. Trimming removed 7 bases from V and 1 base from J; junction bases left unmatched: 6. Germline V gene lookup returns CDR1 SGHRS and CDR2 YFSETQ. Both CD45RO+ cells and CCR7-negative CD45RA+ TemRA cells were combined to make up CD8 memory. Here immunoSEQ multiplex PCR was the method, and the copy in TCRdb shows in-frame clones only, minus some. The table shows approximately 640,000 clones, with 90% occurring only once. Sequencing was carried out using memory CD8+ T cells from PBMCs. Subset noted: CD45RO+ cells pooled with CCR7-negative TemRA cells. This chain uses TRBV5-1 with TRBJ2-7, with 9 bases lining up with TRBD1. This TCR came from a man aged 18 to 30 in good health. Some clones in this sample may be carry-over from other donors' samples. For the CDR3, the DNA is TGCGCCAGCGGTCCCGGGACAGGGTCCTACGAGCAGTACTTC. Protein: CASGPGTGSYEQYF.